The entry below gives a single T cell receptor (beta chain) sequence along with its context. The antigen remains undetermined. In TCRdb, the 5' RACE reads were re-called with MiXCR into one record per CDR3 protein. The sample contains 500,000 to 550,000 distinct CDR3 sequences, roughly 20% of which appear only once. This sample is part of a study of T-cell memory formation after mild COVID-19. Study-level findings and limits: There were some responding clones in pre-infection memory, which suggested that cross-reactive memory had joined. Most CD4+ clones that shrank were in CM and EM, while CD8+ ones turned up in EMRA.

CDR3 length: 17 residues. Germline CDR1 SGHNT, CDR2 YENEEA. Trimming pared 0 bases from V and 5 bases from J, leaving 16 bases between. The chain has TRBV11-3 and TRBJ2-2; no reliable D call. The sequence was collected from an adult woman who had mild COVID-19 (a few samples of this study predate the infection). Cell type and time point are not known. Material: PBMCs or a T cell subset sorted from them (not recorded which). The CDR3 protein is CASSLDLSGKITGELFF. The DNA of the CDR3 is TGTGCCAGCAGCTTAGATCTTAGTGGGAAGATTACCGGGGAGCTGTTTTTT.